The clone carrying this T cell receptor beta chain was observed a single time. This sample is drawn from a study of blood T cell repertoires in COVID-19. The CDR3 has 17 residues. Germline V gene lookup returns CDR1 SGHRS and CDR2 YFSETQ. Germline trimming cut 3 bases from V and 3 bases from J; bases unmatched to any gene: 6. Per the original methods: The authors estimated nucleated cell counts from reference gene primer amplification. The method was immunoSEQ multiplex PCR; TCRdb's version includes in-frame clones alone and lacks a portion of them. V and J calls and clone size come straight from that table; D and trimming were deduced from the DNA. The sample contains about 70,000 clones, 85% of which appear only once.

Sequenced input: peripheral blood. The TCR sequence derives from an older man with acute or convalescent COVID-19. This chain joins TRBV5-1 and TRBJ2-3; TRBD2 aligns across 14 bases. DNA for the CDR3: TGCGCCAGCAGCTGGGGACTAGCGGGGGAGGGGACAGATACGCAGTATTTT. Encoded protein: CASSWGLAGEGTDTQYF.